A selection of T cell receptor beta chains follows, all from one sample in a study of blood T cell repertoires in COVID-19. TCRdb's table, derived via immunoSEQ multiplex PCR, lists solely in-frame clones and lacks some. The table lists fewer than 55,000 clones, approximately 81% of them singletons. The sequenced material came from peripheral blood. Every receptor here comes from a woman of 80 years or more with COVID-19, enrolled during active disease. Each CDR3 is given with its conserved first and last residue. A D gene is named only where the DNA matches it firmly. Clone size is given for some rows only: seen once, a few or many times, or a class if the clone is expanded.

J gene	clone size	V gene	D gene	CDR3 DNA	CDR3 protein
TRBJ2-7	.	TRBV6-5	TRBD1	TGTGCCAGCAGTTACGGGACAGACTACGAGCAGTACTTC	CASSYGTDYEQYF
TRBJ2-1	.	TRBV27	TRBD2	TGTGCCAGCACCGAATGGACTAGCGGGAGGGCCTTAGGGGAGCAGTTCTTC	CASTEWTSGRALGEQFF
TRBJ2-2	.	TRBV5-5	TRBD1	TGTGCCAGCAGCCGGGAGACAGGGGGCAACCGGGAGCTGTTTTTT	CASSRETGGNRELFF
TRBJ2-7	.	TRBV27	TRBD2	TGTGCCAGCAGTTTCGGGGGGAATCTCTACGAGCAGTACTTC	CASSFGGNLYEQYF
TRBJ1-2	.	TRBV30	.	TGTGCCTGGAGTGTGGCGGGAGGCTATGGCTACACCTTC	CAWSVAGGYGYTF
TRBJ1-6	.	TRBV6-2/TRBV6-3	TRBD1	TGTGCCAGCAGTTTGGGGACAGGGGGATATAATTCACCCCTCCACTTT	CASSLGTGGYNSPLHF
TRBJ2-3	.	TRBV10-3	.	TGTGCCATCAAGGAGGGAGCGACGAAAGATACGCAGTATTTT	CAIKEGATKDTQYF
TRBJ2-4	.	TRBV10-1	.	TGCGCCAGCAGTGAATGGGGAGGTCTAGCCAAAAACATTCAGTACTTC	CASSEWGGLAKNIQYF
TRBJ2-2	.	TRBV24-1	TRBD1	TGTGCCACCAGTGATCCGGGGACAGGTTTAACCGGGGAGCTGTTTTTT	CATSDPGTGLTGELFF
TRBJ1-4	.	TRBV20-1	.	TGCAGTGCTAGTGGCCGGACAGCAACTAATGAAAAACTGTTTTTT	CSASGRTATNEKLFF
TRBJ1-4	.	TRBV7-2	TRBD1	TGTGCCAGCAGCTTGGACAGGGTTTCTAATGAAAAACTGTTTTTT	CASSLDRVSNEKLFF
TRBJ2-7	once	TRBV11-2	.	TGTGCCAGCAGAGAGACAGTATCGAGGGAGCAGTACTTC	CASRETVSREQYF
TRBJ2-6	.	TRBV29-1	.	TGCAGCGTTTCAGGTAACTCTGGGGCCAACGTCCTGACTTTC	CSVSGNSGANVLTF
TRBJ2-3	.	TRBV29-1	TRBD2	TGCAGCGTTGAAGATAGCGGGAGGGCCGTGATTACGCAGTATTTT	CSVEDSGRAVITQYF
TRBJ1-3	.	TRBV28	.	TGTGCCAGCAGTCCCCGAGGTCCCTACTCTGGAAACACCATATATTTT	CASSPRGPYSGNTIYF
TRBJ1-6	.	TRBV5-5	.	TGTGCCAGCAGCTTTACTAGCTCCTATAATTCACCCCTCCACTTT	CASSFTSSYNSPLHF
TRBJ1-1	.	TRBV7-9	.	TGTGCCAGCACCGTTACAAACGGTGCGGGAACTGAAGCTTTCTTT	CASTVTNGAGTEAFF
TRBJ1-6	once	TRBV2	.	TGTGCCAGCAGAAAATGGGGCAGCTCCTATAATTCACCCCTCCACTTT	CASRKWGSSYNSPLHF
TRBJ1-6	.	TRBV7-6	.	TGTGCCAGCAGCCCCCGGAGCGGTGCGGGAAATTCACCCCTCCACTTT	CASSPRSGAGNSPLHF
TRBJ2-7	.	TRBV5-1	TRBD2	TGCGCCAGCAGCCCGGGGTTAGCGGGAGCCTGGGGCGAGCAGTACTTC	CASSPGLAGAWGEQYF